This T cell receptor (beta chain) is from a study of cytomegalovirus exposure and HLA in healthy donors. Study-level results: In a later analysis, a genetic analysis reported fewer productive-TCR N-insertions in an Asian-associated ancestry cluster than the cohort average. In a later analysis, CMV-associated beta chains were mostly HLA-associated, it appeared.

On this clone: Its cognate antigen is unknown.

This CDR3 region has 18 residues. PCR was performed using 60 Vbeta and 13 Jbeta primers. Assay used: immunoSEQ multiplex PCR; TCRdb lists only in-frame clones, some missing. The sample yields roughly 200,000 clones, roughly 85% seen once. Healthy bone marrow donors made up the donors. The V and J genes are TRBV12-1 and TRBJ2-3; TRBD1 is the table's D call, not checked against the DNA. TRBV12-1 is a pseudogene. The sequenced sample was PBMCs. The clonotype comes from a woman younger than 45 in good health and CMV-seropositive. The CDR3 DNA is TGTGCCAGCAGGCCACCCCCGGGACAGGGGGAATTCACAGATACGCAGTATTTT. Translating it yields CASRPPPGQGEFTDTQYF.